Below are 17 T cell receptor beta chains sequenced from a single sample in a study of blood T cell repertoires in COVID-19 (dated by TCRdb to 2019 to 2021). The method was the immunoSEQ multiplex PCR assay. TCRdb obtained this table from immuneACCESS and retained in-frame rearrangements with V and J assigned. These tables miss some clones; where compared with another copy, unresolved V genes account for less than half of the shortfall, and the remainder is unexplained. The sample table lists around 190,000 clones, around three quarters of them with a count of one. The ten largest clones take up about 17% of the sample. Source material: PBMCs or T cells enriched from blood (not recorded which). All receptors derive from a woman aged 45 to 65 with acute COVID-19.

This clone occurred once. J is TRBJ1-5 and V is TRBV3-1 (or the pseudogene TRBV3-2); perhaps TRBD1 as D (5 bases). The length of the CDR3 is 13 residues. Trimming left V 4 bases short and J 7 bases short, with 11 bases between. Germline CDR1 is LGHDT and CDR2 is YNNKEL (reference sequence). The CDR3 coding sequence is TGTGCCAGCAGCCGGGGGACTAGACAGCCCCAGCATTTT. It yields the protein CASSRGTRQPQHF.

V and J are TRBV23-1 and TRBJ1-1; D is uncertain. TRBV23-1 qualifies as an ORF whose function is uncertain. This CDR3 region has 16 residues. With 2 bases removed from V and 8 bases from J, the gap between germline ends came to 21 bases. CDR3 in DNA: TGCGCCAGCAGTCAAGTTAGGAGGATGACCCCGAGCGAAGCTTTCTTT. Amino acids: CASSQVRRMTPSEAFF.

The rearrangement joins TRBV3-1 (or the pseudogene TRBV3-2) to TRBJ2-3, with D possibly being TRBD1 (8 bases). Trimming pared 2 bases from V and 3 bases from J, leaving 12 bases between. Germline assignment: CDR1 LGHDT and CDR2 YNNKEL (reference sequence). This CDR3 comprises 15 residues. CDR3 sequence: CASSQTGGGTDTQYF. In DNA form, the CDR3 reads TGTGCCAGCAGCCAAACAGGGGGAGGGACAGATACGCAGTATTTT.

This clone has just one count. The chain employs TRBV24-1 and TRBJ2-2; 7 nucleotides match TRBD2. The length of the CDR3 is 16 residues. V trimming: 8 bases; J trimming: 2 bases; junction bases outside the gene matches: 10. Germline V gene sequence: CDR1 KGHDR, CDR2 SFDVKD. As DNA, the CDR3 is TGTGCCACCATGGGAACGGGGGGATCAAACACCGGGGAGCTGTTTTTT. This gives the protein CATMGTGGSNTGELFF.

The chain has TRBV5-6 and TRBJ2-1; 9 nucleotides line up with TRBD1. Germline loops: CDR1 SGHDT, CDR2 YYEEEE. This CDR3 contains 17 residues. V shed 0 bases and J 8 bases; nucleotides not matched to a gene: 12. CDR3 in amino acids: CASSLGPDRGDMDEQFF. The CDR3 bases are TGTGCCAGCAGCTTGGGCCCTGACAGGGGGGATATGGATGAGCAGTTCTTC. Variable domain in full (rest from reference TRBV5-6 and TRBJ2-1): DAGVTQSPTHLIKTRGQQVTLRCSPKSGHDTVSWYQQALGQGPQFIFQYYEEEERQRGNFPDRFSGHQFPNYSSELNVNALLLGDSALYLCASSLGPDRGDMDEQFFGPGTRLTVL.

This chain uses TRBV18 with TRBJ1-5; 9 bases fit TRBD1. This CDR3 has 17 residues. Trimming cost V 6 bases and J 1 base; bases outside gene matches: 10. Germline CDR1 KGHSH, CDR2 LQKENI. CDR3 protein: CASSQDRGVVSNQPQHF. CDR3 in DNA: TGTGCCAGCTCCCAGGACAGGGGTGTTGTAAGCAATCAGCCCCAGCATTTT.

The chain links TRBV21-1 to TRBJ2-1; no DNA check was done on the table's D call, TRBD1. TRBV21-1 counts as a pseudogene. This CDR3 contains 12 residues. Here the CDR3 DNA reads TGTGCCAGCTTCCACAGGGTCCCCGAGCAGTTCTTC. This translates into CASFHRVPEQFF.

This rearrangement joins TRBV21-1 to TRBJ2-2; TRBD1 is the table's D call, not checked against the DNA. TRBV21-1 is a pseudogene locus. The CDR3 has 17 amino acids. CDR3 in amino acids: CASSKVARVRDTGELFF. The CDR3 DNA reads TGTGCCAGCAGCAAAGTCGCCAGGGTTAGGGACACCGGGGAGCTGTTTTTT.

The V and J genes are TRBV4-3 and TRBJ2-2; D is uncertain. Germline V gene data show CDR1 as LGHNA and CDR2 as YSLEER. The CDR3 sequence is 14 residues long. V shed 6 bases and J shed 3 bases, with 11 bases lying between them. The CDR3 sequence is CASRPDTDTGELFF. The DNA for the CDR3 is TGCGCCAGCAGACCAGACACAGACACCGGGGAGCTGTTTTTT.

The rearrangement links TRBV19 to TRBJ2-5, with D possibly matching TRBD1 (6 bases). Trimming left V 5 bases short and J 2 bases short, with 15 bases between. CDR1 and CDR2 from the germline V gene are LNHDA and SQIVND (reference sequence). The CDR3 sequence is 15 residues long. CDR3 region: CASSPRGSWQETQYF. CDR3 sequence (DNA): TGTGCCAGTAGTCCGAGGGGGAGCTGGCAAGAGACCCAGTACTTC.

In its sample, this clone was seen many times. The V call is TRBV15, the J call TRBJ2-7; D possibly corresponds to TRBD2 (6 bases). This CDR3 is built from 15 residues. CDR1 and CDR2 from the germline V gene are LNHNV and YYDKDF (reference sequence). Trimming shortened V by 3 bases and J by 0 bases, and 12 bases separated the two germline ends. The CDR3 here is CATSSSSGVSYEQYV. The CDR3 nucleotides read TGTGCCACCAGCAGCTCATCGGGAGTCTCCTACGAGCAGTACGTC.

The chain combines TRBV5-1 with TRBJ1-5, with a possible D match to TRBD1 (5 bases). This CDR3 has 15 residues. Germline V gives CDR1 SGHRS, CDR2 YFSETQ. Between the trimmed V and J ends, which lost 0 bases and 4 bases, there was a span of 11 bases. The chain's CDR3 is CASSLEGYRNQPQHF. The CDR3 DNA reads TGCGCCAGCAGCTTGGAGGGGTATCGGAATCAGCCCCAGCATTTT. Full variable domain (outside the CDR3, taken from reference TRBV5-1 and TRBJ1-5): KAGVTQTPRYLIKTRGQQVTLSCSPISGHRSVSWYQQTPGQGLQFLFEYFSETQRNKGNFPGRFSGRQFSNSRSEMNVSTLELGDSALYLCASSLEGYRNQPQHFGDGTRLSIL.

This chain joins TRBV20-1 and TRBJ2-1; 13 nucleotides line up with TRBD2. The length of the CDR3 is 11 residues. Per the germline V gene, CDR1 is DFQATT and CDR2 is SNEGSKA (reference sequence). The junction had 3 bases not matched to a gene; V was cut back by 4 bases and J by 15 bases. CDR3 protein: CSAKGLAGTFF. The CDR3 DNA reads TGCAGTGCTAAGGGACTAGCGGGGACGTTCTTC.

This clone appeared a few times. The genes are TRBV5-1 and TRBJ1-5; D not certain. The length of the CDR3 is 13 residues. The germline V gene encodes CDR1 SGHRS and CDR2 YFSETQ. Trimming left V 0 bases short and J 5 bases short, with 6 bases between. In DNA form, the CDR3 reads TGCGCCAGCAGCTTGGGGGCAGATCAGCCCCAGCATTTT. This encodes CASSLGADQPQHF.

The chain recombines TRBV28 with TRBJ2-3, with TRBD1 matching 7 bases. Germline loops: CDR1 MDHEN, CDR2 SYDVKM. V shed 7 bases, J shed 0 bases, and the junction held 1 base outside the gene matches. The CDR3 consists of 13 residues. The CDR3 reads CASMDRSTDTQYF. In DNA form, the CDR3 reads TGTGCCAGCATGGACAGGAGCACAGATACGCAGTATTTT.

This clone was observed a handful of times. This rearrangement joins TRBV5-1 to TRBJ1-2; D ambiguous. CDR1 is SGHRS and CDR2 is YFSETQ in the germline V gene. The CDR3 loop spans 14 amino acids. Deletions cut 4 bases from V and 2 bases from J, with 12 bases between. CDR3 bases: TGCGCCAGCAGCGACTGGGTAACCAACTATGGCTACACCTTC. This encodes CASSDWVTNYGYTF.

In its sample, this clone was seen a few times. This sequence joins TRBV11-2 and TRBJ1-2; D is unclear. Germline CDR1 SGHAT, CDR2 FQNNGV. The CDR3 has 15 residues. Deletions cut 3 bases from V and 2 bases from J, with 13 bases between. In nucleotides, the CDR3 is TGTGCCAGCAGCTTGTTTGGGCATACGAACTATGGCTACACCTTC. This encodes CASSLFGHTNYGYTF.